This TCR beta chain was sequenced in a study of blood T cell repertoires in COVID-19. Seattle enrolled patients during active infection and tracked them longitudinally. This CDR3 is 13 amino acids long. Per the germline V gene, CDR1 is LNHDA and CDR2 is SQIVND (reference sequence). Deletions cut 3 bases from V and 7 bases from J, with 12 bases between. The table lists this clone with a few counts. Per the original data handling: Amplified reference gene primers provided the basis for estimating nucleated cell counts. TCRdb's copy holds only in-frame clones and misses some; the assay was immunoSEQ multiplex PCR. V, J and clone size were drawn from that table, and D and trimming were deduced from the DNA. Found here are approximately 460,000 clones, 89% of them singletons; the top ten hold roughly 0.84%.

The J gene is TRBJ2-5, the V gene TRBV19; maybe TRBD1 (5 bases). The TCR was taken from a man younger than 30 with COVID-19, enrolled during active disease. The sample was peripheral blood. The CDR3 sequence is CASSIQGRATQYF. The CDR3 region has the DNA TGTGCCAGTAGTATTCAGGGAAGGGCGACCCAGTACTTC. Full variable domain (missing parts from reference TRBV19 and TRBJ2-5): DGGITQSPKYLFRKEGQNVTLSCEQNLNHDAMYWYRQDPGQGLRLIYYSQIVNDFQKGDIAEGYSVSREKKESFPLTVTSAQKNPTAFYLCASSIQGRATQYFGPGTRLLVL.